This is a list of T cell receptor beta chains from one sample in a study of blood T cell repertoires in COVID-19. Libraries were prepared by immunoSEQ multiplex PCR; TCRdb keeps only in-frame clonotypes and omits some of them. This sample yields a few hundred thousand clones, of which 75% to 85% are seen a single time; roughly 1.4% belongs to the top ten. The specimen sequenced was peripheral blood. The receptors stem from a woman aged 40 to 50 who had recovered from COVID-19. The CDR3 runs from the conserved cysteine through the conserved F or W. D genes are given only for firm matches. Rows give clone size only sometimes, using once, few, many, or a class for an expanded clone.

>TRBJ1-5|TRBV6-2/TRBV6-3|.|.
TGTGCCAGCAGCTTTACGGGGGGTGGTCAGCCCCAGCATTTT
CASSFTGGGQPQHF
>TRBJ1-2|TRBV4-2|.|.
TGTGCCAGCAGCCAAGAGGCCGACAATAACTATGGCTACACCTTC
CASSQEADNNYGYTF
>TRBJ1-4|TRBV6-2/TRBV6-3|.|.
TGTGCCAGCAGTTACTCGCAGGAAGCAACTAATGAAAAACTGTTTTTT
CASSYSQEATNEKLFF
>TRBJ2-6|TRBV19|few|TRBD1
TGTGCCAGTAGTATCTTTTGGGACAGGGGGAGATTTGGGGCCAACGTCCTGACTTTC
CASSIFWDRGRFGANVLTF
>TRBJ2-7|TRBV7-2|.|.
TGTGCCAGCAGCTTAATGCCAGGGGAAGGGTACGAGCAGTACTTC
CASSLMPGEGYEQYF
>TRBJ1-2|TRBV30|.|TRBD1
TGTGCCTGGAGCCCCAGGGGGGTAAAGACCTTC
CAWSPRGVKTF
>TRBJ2-2|TRBV3-1/TRBV3-2|.|.
TGTGCCAGCAGCCAAGATTTGTGGGGCCGGGTTTTTGTTGGGACCGGGGAGCTGTTTTTT
CASSQDLWGRVFVGTGELFF
>TRBJ2-3|TRBV24-1|.|TRBD1
TGTGCCACCCGGGACAGATACACAGATACGCAGTATTTT
CATRDRYTDTQYF
>TRBJ1-4|TRBV7-6|few|.
TGTGCCAGCAGCTCCCACCGGGGAAAGAATGAAAAACTGTTTTTT
CASSSHRGKNEKLFF
>TRBJ2-1|TRBV11-3|.|TRBD2
TGTGCCAGCAGCTTAGTAGCGGGGGTCCCTAGAGGGAATGAGCAGTTCTTC
CASSLVAGVPRGNEQFF
>TRBJ2-5|TRBV2|.|.
TGTGCCAGCAGTGAGGAGGCTGTGGAGACCCAGTACTTC
CASSEEAVETQYF
>TRBJ2-3|TRBV3-1/TRBV3-2|.|TRBD2
TGTGCCAGCAGCCAAGGGCTAGCGGGGGGTAGCACAGATACGCAGTATTTT
CASSQGLAGGSTDTQYF
>TRBJ1-5|TRBV7-8|.|.
TGTGCCAGCAGCTTCCAAGGGGATCAGCCCCAGCATTTT
CASSFQGDQPQHF
>TRBJ2-2|TRBV11-3|.|TRBD1
TGTGCCAGCAGCCAAAGACAGGGATTCACCGGGGAGCTGTTTTTT
CASSQRQGFTGELFF
>TRBJ2-1|TRBV7-2|.|TRBD2
TGTGCCAGCAGCTTAGGTCTAGCGGCGGGCTACAATGAGCAGTTCTTC
CASSLGLAAGYNEQFF
>TRBJ1-5|TRBV27|.|.
TGTGCCAGCAGTCCCCCGGGGAGCAATCAGCCCCAGCATTTT
CASSPPGSNQPQHF
>TRBJ2-1|TRBV7-2|.|.
TGTGCCAGCAGCTTTAGCGTGGAGCAGTTCTTC
CASSFSVEQFF
>TRBJ2-7|TRBV6-2/TRBV6-3|.|TRBD2
TGTGCCAGCAGTCCGGGGGGGCGGGCCTACGAGCAGTACTTC
CASSPGGRAYEQYF
>TRBJ2-5|TRBV6-4|.|TRBD2
TGTGCCAGCAGCAGACTAGCGGGTGAGACCCAGTACTTC
CASSRLAGETQYF
>TRBJ2-1|TRBV24-1|.|TRBD1
TGTGCCACCCGAGGGACAGGGCAGGGTGGTTACAATGAGCAGTTCTTC
CATRGTGQGGYNEQFF
>TRBJ2-5|TRBV18|.|TRBD2
TGTGCCAGCTCACTCTATAGCGGGGGCTCGTCCAAAGAGACCCAGTACTTC
CASSLYSGGSSKETQYF
>TRBJ1-2|TRBV14|.|.
TGTGCCAGCAGCCCCGGGGTTTATGGCTACACCTTC
CASSPGVYGYTF
>TRBJ1-5|TRBV10-2|.|TRBD1
TGCGCCAGCAGGGTAACAGGGGGCGGCAATCAGCCCCAGCATTTT
CASRVTGGGNQPQHF
>TRBJ2-7|TRBV19|.|.
TGTGCCAGTAGTATGAGCCAAGCCTACGAGCAGTACTTC
CASSMSQAYEQYF
>TRBJ2-5|TRBV3-1/TRBV3-2|.|TRBD2
TGTGCCAGCAGCCAAAAGCGGGGGGTACAAGAGACCCAGTACTTC
CASSQKRGVQETQYF
>TRBJ2-5|TRBV4-2|.|TRBD2
TGTGCCAGCAGCCCGACTAGCGGGGGCCCCGAAGAGACCCAGTACTTC
CASSPTSGGPEETQYF
>TRBJ1-5|TRBV19|.|.
TGTGCCAGTAGTATTGCAGGTTCTACCCATCAGCCCCAGCATTTT
CASSIAGSTHQPQHF
>TRBJ1-3|TRBV19|.|.
TGTGCCAGTAGCGGGTTCTCTGGAAACACCATATATTTT
CASSGFSGNTIYF
>TRBJ2-5|TRBV5-1|.|.
TGCGCCAGCAGCTTTTCAGTACAAGAGACCCAGTACTTC
CASSFSVQETQYF
>TRBJ1-6|TRBV10-3|.|TRBD1
TGTGCCATCAGCGGGGGGACAGGGATAAATTCACCCCTCCACTTT
CAISGGTGINSPLHF
>TRBJ1-2|TRBV6-5|.|TRBD1
TGTGCCAGCAGTAACCGGGACAGGCTATATGGCTACACCTTC
CASSNRDRLYGYTF
>TRBJ1-1|TRBV2|.|TRBD1
TGTGCCAGCAGCCAACAGGGGTTACCGAACACTGAAGCTTTCTTT
CASSQQGLPNTEAFF
>TRBJ2-3|TRBV12-5|few|.
TGTGCTAGTGGTCTTCGTCCGGATACGCAGTATTTT
CASGLRPDTQYF
>TRBJ1-5|TRBV7-2|.|.
TGTGCCAGCAGCCGGCCGGGAGAACCTAATCAGCCCCAGCATTTT
CASSRPGEPNQPQHF
>TRBJ2-7|TRBV2|.|.
TGTGCCAGCAGTCGACTAGTCTACGAGCAGTACTTC
CASSRLVYEQYF
>TRBJ1-6|TRBV6-6|.|.
TGTGCCAGCCAACAGGGCCTAAATTCACCCCTCCACTTT
CASQQGLNSPLHF
>TRBJ2-3|TRBV5-1|.|TRBD2
TGCGCCAGCAGCTTGAGCGGGGGGACCACAGATACGCAGTATTTT
CASSLSGGTTDTQYF
>TRBJ2-7|TRBV5-1|.|TRBD2
TGCGCCAGCAGCTGGGGCGGGGGCGAGCAGTACTTC
CASSWGGGEQYF
>TRBJ2-5|TRBV7-2|.|TRBD2
TGTGCCAGCAGCCAGCGGGACGCAAGTGGGGCCCAGTACTTC
CASSQRDASGAQYF
>TRBJ2-2|TRBV7-9|.|.
TGTGCCAGCAGCTTCGTGGGACTGGCGAACACCGGGGAGCTGTTTTTT
CASSFVGLANTGELFF
>TRBJ1-2|TRBV14|.|.
TGTGCCAGCAGCCAAGGATTTACGGAGATTCGGGGCTACACCTTC
CASSQGFTEIRGYTF
>TRBJ2-7|TRBV11-3|.|TRBD1
TGTGCCAGCAGCATTGGGACAGCGGTGTCCCACGAGCAGTACTTC
CASSIGTAVSHEQYF